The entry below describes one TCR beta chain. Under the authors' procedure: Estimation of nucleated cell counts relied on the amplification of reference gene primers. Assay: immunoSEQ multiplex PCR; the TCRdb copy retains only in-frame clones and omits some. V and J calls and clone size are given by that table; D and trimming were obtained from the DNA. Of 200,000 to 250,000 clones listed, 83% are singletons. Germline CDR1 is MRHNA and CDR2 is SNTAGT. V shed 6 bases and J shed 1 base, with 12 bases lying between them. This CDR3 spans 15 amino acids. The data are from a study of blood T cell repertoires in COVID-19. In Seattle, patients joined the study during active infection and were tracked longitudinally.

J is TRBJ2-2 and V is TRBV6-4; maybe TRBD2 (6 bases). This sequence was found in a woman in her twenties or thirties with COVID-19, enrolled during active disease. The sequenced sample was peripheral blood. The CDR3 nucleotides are TGTGCCAGCAGAATCATGGGAGGGAACACCGGGGAGCTGTTTTTT. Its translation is CASRIMGGNTGELFF.